The table lists the clone carrying this T cell receptor (beta chain) with a few counts. Its antigen is undetermined. Each CDR3 protein is one row after TCRdb ran MiXCR on the 5' RACE reads. The sample lists some 97,000 distinct CDR3 sequences; around 10% were seen once. The sample originates from a study of T-cell memory formation after mild COVID-19. Whole-study findings and limits: Day 37-peaking second-wave clones had unconfirmed SARS-CoV-2 specificity. Among clones contracting day 15 to 85, CD4/CD8 was balanced, whereas later expanders leaned CD4+. Chiefly within CM and EM were the contracting CD4+ clones; CD8+ ones were within EMRA. Some responding clones appeared in pre-infection memory, suggesting cross-reactive memory joined.

The germline CDR1 and CDR2 sequences are SEHNR and FQNEAQ (reference sequence). This CDR3 is 14 amino acids long. V gave up 1 base and J gave up 8 bases, with 14 bases separating them. The chain is built from TRBV7-9 and TRBJ1-2; D may be TRBD1 (6 bases). The sample consisted of PBMCs or a T cell subset sorted from them (not recorded which). The clonotype originates from a man younger than 35 who had mild COVID-19 (a few samples of this study predate the infection). Cell type and time point are not known. In DNA, the CDR3 is TGTGCCAGCAGCTTAGGGCAGGGGTTATTCGGCTACACCTTC. Amino acid sequence: CASSLGQGLFGYTF.